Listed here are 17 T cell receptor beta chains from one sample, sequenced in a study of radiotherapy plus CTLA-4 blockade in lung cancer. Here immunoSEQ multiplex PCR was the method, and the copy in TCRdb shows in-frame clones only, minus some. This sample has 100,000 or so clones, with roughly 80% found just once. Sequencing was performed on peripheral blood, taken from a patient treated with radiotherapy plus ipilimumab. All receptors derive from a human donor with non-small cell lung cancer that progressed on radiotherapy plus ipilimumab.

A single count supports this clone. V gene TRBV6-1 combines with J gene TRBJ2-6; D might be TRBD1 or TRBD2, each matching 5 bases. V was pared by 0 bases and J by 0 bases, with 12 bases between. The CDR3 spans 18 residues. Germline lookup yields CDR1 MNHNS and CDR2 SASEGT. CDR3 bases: TGTGCCAGCAGTGAAGCTCGGGGCGGATTCTCTGGGGCCAACGTCCTGACTTTC. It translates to CASSEARGGFSGANVLTF.

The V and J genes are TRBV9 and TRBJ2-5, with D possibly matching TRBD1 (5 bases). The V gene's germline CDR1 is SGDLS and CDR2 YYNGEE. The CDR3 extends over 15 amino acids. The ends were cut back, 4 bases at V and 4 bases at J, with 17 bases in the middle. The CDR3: CASSPRTTLIETQYF. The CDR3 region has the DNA TGTGCCAGCAGCCCCCGGACAACCCTTATAGAGACCCAGTACTTC.

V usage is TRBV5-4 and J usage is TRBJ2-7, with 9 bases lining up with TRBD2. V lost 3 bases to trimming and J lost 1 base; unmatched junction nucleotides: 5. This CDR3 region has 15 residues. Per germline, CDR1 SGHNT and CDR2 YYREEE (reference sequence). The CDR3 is CASSWSSGSSYEQYF. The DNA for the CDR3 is TGTGCCAGCAGCTGGAGTAGCGGGAGTTCCTACGAGCAGTACTTC.

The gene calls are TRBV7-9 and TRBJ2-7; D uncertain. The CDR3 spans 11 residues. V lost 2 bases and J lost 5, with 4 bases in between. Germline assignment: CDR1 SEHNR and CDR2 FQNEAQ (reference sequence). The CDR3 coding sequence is TGTGCCAGCAGCTTAAGCAACGAGCAGTACGTC. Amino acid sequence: CASSLSNEQYV.

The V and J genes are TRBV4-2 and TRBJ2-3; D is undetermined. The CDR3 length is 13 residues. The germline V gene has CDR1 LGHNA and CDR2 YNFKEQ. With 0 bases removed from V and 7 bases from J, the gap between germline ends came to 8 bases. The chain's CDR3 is CASSQDRSNTQYF. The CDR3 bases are TGTGCCAGCAGCCAAGATCGGTCAAATACGCAGTATTTT.

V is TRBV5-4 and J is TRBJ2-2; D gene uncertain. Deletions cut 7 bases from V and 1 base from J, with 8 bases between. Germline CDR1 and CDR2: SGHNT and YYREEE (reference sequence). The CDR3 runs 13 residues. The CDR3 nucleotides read TGTGCCAGCGGAGAACAGAACACCGGGGAGCTGTTTTTT. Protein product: CASGEQNTGELFF.

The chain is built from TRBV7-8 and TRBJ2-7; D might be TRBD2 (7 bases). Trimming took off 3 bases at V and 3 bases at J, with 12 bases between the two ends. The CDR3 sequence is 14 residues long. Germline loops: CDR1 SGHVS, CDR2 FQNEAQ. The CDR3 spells CASSLGGTHYEQYF. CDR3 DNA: TGTGCCAGCAGCTTGGGAGGGACACACTACGAGCAGTACTTC.

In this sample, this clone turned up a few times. Here the CDR3 reads CASSYASNEQFF. The CDR3 DNA reads TGTGCCAGCAGTTACGCGAGTAATGAGCAGTTCTTC. The V and J genes are TRBV6-6 and TRBJ2-1; D unresolved. From germline, CDR1 is MNHNY and CDR2 SVGAGI (reference sequence). The CDR3 totals 12 residues. V was shortened by 2 bases and J by 7 bases, with 6 bases between the two germline ends.

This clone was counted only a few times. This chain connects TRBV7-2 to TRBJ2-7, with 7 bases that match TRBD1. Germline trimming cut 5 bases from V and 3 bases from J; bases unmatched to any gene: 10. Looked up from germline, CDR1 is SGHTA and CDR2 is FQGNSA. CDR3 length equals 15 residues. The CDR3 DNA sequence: TGTGCCAGCAGCCCTTCCCCGGGGACAGTCTACGAGCAGTACTTC. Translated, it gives CASSPSPGTVYEQYF.

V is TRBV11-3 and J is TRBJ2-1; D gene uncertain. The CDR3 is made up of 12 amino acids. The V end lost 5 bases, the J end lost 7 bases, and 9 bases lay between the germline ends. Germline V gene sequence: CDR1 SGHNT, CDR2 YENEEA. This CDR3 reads CASSPDTNEQFF. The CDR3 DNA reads TGTGCCAGCAGCCCTGACACAAATGAGCAGTTCTTC. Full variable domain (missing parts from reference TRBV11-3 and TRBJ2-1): EAGVVQSPRYKIIEKKQPVAFWCNPISGHNTLYWYLQNLGQGPELLIRYENEEAVDDSQLPKDRFSAERLKGVDSTLKIQPAELGDSAVYLCASSPDTNEQFFGPGTRLTVL.

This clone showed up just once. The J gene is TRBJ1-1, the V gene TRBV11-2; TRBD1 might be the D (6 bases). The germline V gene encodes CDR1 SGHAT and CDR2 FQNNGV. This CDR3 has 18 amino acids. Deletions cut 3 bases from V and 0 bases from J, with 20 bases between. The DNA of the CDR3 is TGTGCCAGCAGCTTCCACCCTAAGCCCCAGGGGTTGAACACTGAAGCTTTCTTT. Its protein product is CASSFHPKPQGLNTEAFF.

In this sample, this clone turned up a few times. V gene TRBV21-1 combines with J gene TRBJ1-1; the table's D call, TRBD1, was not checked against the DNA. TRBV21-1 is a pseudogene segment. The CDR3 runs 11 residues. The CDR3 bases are TGTGCCAGATCCGGGACAGGGGGCGCTTTCTTT. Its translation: CARSGTGGAFF.

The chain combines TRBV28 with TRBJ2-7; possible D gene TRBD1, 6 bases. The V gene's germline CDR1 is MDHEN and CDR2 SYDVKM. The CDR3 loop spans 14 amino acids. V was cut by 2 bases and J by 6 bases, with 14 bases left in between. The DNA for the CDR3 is TGTGCCAGCAGTTTAGTCAGCAGGGGAGCCGAGCAGTACGTC. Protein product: CASSLVSRGAEQYV.

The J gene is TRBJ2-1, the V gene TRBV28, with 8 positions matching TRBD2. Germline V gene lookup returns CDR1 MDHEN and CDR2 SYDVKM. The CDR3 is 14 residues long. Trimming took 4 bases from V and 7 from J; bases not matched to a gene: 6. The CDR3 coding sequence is TGTGCCAGCAGTTCCCCGGCTAGCGGGAATGAGCAGTTCTTC. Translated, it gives CASSSPASGNEQFF.

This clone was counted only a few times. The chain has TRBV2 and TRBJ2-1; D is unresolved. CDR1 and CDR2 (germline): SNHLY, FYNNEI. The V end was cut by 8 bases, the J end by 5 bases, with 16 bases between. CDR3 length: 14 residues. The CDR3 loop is CASVPLGPDNEQFF. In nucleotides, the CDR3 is TGTGCCAGCGTCCCGCTTGGGCCCGACAATGAGCAGTTCTTC. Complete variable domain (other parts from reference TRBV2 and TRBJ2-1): EPEVTQTPSHQVTQMGQEVILRCVPISNHLYFYWYRQILGQKVEFLVSFYNNEISEKSEIFDDQFSVERPDGSNFTLKIRSTKLEDSAMYFCASVPLGPDNEQFFGPGTRLTVL.

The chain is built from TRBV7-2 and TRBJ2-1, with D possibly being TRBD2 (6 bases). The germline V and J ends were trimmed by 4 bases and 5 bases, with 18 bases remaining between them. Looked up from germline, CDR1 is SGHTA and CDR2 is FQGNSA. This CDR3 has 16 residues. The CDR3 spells CASSYGGSGRHNEQFF. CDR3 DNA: TGTGCCAGCAGCTACGGAGGGAGCGGAAGACACAATGAGCAGTTCTTC.

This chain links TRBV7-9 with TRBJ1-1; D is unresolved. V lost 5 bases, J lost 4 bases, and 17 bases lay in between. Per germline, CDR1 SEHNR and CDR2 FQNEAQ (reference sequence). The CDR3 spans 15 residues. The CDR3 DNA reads TGTGCCAGCAGCGCAAGCCTGGGTTCCGGCACTGAAGCTTTCTTT. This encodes CASSASLGSGTEAFF.